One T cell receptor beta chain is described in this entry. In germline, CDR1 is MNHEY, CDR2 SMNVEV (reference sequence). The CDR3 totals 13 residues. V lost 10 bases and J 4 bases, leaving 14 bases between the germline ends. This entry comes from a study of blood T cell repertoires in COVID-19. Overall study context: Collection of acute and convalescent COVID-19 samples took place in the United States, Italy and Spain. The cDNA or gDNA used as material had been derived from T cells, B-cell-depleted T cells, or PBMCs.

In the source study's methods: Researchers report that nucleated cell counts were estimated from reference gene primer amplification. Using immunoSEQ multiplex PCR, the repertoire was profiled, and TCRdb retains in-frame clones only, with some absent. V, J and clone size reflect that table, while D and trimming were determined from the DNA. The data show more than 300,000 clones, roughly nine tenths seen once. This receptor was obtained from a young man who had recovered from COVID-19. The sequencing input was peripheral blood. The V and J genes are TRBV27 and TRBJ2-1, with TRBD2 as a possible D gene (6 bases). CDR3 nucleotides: TGTGCCACCTCGGCAGGGAGGTACAATGAGCAGTTCTTC. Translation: CATSAGRYNEQFF.